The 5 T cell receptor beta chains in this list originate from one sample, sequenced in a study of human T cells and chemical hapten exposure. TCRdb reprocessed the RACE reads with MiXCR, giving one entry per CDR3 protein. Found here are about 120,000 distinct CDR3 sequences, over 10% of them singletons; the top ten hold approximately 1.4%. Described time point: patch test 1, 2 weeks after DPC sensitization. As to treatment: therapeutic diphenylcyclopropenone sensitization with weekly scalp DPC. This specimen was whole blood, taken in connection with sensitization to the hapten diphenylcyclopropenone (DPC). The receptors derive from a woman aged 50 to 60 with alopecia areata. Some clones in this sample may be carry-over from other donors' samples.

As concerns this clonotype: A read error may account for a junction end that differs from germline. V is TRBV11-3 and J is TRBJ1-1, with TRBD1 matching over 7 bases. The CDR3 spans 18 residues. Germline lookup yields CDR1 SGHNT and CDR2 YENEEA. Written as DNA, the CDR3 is TGTGCCAGCAGCTTAGACCTGGACACCGTCGGGACGGACAGGATGTGGGACTTT. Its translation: CASSLDLDTVGTDRMWDF.

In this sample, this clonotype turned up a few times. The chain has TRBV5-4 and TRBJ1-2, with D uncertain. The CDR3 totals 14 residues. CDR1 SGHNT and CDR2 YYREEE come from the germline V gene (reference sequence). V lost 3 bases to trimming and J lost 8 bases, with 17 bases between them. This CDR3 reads CASSYPLPTRGYTF. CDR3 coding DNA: TGTGCCAGCAGCTACCCCCTCCCTACAAGGGGCTACACCTTC.

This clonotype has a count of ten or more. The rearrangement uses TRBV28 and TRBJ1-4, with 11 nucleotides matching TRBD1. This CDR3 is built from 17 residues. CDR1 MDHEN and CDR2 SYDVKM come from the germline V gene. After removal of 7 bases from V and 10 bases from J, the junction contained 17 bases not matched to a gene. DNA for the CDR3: TGTGCCAGCAACACCGGGACAGGGGGGCATGTACCCCGAAAACTGTTTTTT. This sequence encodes CASNTGTGGHVPRKLFF.

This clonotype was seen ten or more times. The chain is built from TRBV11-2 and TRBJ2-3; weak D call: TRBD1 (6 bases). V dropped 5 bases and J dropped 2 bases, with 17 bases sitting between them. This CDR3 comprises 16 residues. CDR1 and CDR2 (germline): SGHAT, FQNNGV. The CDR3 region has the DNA TGTGCCAGCAGCATAAGACCAGGACAGTCCACAGATACGCAGTATTTT. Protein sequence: CASSIRPGQSTDTQYF.

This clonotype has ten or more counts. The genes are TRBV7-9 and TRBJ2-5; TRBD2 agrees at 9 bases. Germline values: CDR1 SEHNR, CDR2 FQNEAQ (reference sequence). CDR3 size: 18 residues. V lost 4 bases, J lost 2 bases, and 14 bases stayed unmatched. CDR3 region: CASSSPITRLAAQETQYF. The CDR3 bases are TGTGCCAGCAGCTCCCCGATCACCCGACTAGCGGCTCAAGAGACCCAGTACTTC. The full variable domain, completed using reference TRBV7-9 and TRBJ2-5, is DTGVSQNPRHKITKRGQNVTFRCDPISEHNRLYWYRQTLGQGPEFLTYFQNEAQLEKSRLLSDRFSAERPKGSFSTLEIQRTEQGDSAMYLCASSSPITRLAAQETQYFGPGTRLLVL.